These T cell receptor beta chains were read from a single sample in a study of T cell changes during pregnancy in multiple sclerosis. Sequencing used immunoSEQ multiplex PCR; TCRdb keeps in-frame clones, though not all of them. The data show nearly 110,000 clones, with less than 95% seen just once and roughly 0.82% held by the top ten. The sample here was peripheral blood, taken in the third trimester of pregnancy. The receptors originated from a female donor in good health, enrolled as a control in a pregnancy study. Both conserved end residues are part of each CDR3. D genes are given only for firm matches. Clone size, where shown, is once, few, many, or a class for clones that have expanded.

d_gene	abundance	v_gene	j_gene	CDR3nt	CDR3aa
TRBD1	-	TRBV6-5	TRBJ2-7	TGTGCCAGCAGTAAACTTGGGACAGCGAACGAGCAGTACTTC	CASSKLGTANEQYF
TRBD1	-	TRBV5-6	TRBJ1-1	TGTGCCAGCAGCTTGTGGGACAGGGGGCTTCGCACTGAAGCTTTCTTT	CASSLWDRGLRTEAFF
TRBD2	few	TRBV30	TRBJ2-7	TGTGCCTGGGTTAGCGGGGGCAAATCCTACGAGCAGTACTTC	CAWVSGGKSYEQYF
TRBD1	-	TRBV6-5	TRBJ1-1	TGTGCCAGCAGCCGACAGGGGGGATTGAGGGGGGCTTTCTTT	CASSRQGGLRGAFF
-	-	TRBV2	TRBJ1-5	TGTGCCAGCAGTGGAGAGGGCGGCCAGCCCCAGCATTTT	CASSGEGGQPQHF
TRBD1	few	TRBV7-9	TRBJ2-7	TGTGCCAGCAGAGCCGGACAGGGCTACGAGCAGTACTTC	CASRAGQGYEQYF
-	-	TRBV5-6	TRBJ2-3	TGTGCCAGCAGCTTGTTGAATCAGGGAAAGAAAACAGATACGCAGTATTTT	CASSLLNQGKKTDTQYF
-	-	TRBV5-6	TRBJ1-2	TGTGCCAGCAGTCGGCCAGGGGCTGATGGCTATGGCTACACCTTC	CASSRPGADGYGYTF
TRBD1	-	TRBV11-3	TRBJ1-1	TGTGCCAGCAGCACCGACAGGGAAGAAGAGAACACTGAAGCTTTCTTT	CASSTDREEENTEAFF
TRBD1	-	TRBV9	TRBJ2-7	TGTGCCAGCAGCGTAGAGACAGGGGGCTACTACGAGCAGTACTTC	CASSVETGGYYEQYF
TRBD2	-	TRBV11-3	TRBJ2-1	TGTGCCAGCAGCTTATCAGGACTAGCGGGTAATGAGCAGTTCTTC	CASSLSGLAGNEQFF
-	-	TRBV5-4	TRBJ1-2	TGTGCCAGCAGCTTGGGGGCTGTAAATGGCTACACCTTC	CASSLGAVNGYTF
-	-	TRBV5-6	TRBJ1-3	TGTGCCAGCAGCCCTACGACAGGTCCTTACTCTGGAAACACCATATATTTT	CASSPTTGPYSGNTIYF
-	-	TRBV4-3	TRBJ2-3	TGCGCCAGCAGCCAAGATCCTACAGCAGATACGCAGTATTTT	CASSQDPTADTQYF
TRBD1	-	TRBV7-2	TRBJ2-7	TGTGCCAGCAGCGTAGAGGGGGCAGACTACGAGCAGTACTTC	CASSVEGADYEQYF
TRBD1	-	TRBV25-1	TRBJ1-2	TGTGCCAGCGGACAGGGGATCAATGGCTACACCTTC	CASGQGINGYTF
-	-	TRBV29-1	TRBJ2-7	TGCAGCGTTGCCGACAAGTCCTACGAGCAGTACTTC	CSVADKSYEQYF
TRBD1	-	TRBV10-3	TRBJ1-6	TGTGCCATCAGTGAGTCCGCGGGGGCAGGGGGCGGCGATGGACCCCTCCACTTT	CAISESAGAGGGDGPLHF
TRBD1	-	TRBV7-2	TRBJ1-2	TGTGCCAGCAGCTTAAGGATACCGGGACAGGCCTCTAACTATGGCTACACCTTC	CASSLRIPGQASNYGYTF
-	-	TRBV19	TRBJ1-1	TGTGCCAGTAGTCAGGGATGGGACACTGAAGCTTTCTTT	CASSQGWDTEAFF
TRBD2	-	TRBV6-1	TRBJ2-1	TGTGCCAGCAGTGAATTTATGGGACTAGCGGAGAATGAGCAGTTCTTC	CASSEFMGLAENEQFF
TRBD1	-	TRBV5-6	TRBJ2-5	TGTGCCAGCCAACAGGGGAACCAAGAGACCCAGTACTTC	CASQQGNQETQYF
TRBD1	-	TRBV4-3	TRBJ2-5	TGCGCCAGCAGCCCAAGCTTACAGGGGGCCCAAGAGACCCAGTACTTC	CASSPSLQGAQETQYF
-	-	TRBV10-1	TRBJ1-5	TGCGCCAGCAGTGAGAAGGAGGGTCGCAATCAGCCCCAGCATTTT	CASSEKEGRNQPQHF
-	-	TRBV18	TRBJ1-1	TGTGCCAGCTCCCGGAAACAGGTGAACACTGAAGCTTTCTTT	CASSRKQVNTEAFF
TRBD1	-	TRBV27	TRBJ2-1	TGTGCCAGCAGTTTTGTAGGGGGCAGCAATGAGCAGTTCTTC	CASSFVGGSNEQFF
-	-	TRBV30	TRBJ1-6	TGTGCCTGGAGTGAAACAGGGAATAATTCACCCCTCCACTTT	CAWSETGNNSPLHF
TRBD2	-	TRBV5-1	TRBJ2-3	TGCGCCAGCAGCGAGAGAGCGGGGAACACAGATACGCAGTATTTT	CASSERAGNTDTQYF
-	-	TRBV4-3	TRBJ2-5	TGCGCCAGCAGCCAGTTACTACTTGGTTGGGTGGAGACCCAGTACTTC	CASSQLLLGWVETQYF
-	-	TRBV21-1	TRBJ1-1	TGTGCCAGCAGCAAAGACCCTCCTCGAGACACTGAAGCTTTCTTT	CASSKDPPRDTEAFF
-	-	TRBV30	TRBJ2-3	TGTGCCTGGAGTCCAGGGGGCGCGGGAGCAGATACGCAGTATTTT	CAWSPGGAGADTQYF
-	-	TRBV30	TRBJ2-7	TGTGCCTGGAGTGTTGGAGGGGAGCAGTACTTC	CAWSVGGEQYF
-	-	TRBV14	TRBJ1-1	TGTGCCAGCAGCTGGGGGGGGGCGAGGACTGAAGCTTTCTTT	CASSWGGARTEAFF
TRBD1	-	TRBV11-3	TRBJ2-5	TGTGCCAGCAGCTTAGGGGGACAGGGGGCAATTCTGGAGACCCAGTACTTC	CASSLGGQGAILETQYF
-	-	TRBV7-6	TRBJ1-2	TGTGCCAGCAGCTCGCAAGCCAATGGCTACACCTTC	CASSSQANGYTF
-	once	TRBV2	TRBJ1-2	TGTGCCAGGGGGGGGCAGGGGAAGAATGGCTACACCTTC	CARGGQGKNGYTF
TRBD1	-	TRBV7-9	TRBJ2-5	TGTGCCAGCAGCTTAGGACAGGGGATGACAGAGACCCAGTACTTC	CASSLGQGMTETQYF
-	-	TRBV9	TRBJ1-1	TGTGCCAGCAGCGCCCCACAGGAGAACACTGAAGCTTTCTTT	CASSAPQENTEAFF
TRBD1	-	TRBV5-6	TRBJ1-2	TGTGCCAGCAGCCGACAGGGGGGCCGCGGTGGCTACACCTTC	CASSRQGGRGGYTF
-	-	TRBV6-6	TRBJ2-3	TGTGCCAGCAGTTACTCGAGAGGCGAAAATACGCAGTATTTT	CASSYSRGENTQYF
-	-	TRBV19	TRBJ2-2	TGTGCCAGTAGTAAGTCTGAGGCGGTAACCGGGGAGCTGTTTTTT	CASSKSEAVTGELFF
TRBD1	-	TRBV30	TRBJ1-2	TGTGCCGGGAAGACAGGGTACTATGGCTACACCTTC	CAGKTGYYGYTF
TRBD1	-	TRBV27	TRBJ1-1	TGTGCCAGCAGACCAGGGGCAGGGGGCGCAGGGACTGAAGCTTTCTTT	CASRPGAGGAGTEAFF
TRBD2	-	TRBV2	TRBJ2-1	TGTGCCAGCAGACCGGGACTAGCGGGGGTCAGCTCCTACAATGAGCAGTTCTTC	CASRPGLAGVSSYNEQFF
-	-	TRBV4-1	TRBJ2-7	TGCGCCAGCAGCCAAGGACAGACCTACGAGCAGTACTTC	CASSQGQTYEQYF
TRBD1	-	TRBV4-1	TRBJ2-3	TGCGCCAGCAGCTCTCCGGGACAGGGGGCCACAGATACGCAGTATTTT	CASSSPGQGATDTQYF
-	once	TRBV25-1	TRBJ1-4	TGTGCCAGCAGTGACCCGTGGAGCCTCGGGGGGGAAAAACTGTTTTTT	CASSDPWSLGGEKLFF
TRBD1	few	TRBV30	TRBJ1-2	TGTGCCTGGAGTTGGACAGGGACAGCAGGCTACACCTTC	CAWSWTGTAGYTF